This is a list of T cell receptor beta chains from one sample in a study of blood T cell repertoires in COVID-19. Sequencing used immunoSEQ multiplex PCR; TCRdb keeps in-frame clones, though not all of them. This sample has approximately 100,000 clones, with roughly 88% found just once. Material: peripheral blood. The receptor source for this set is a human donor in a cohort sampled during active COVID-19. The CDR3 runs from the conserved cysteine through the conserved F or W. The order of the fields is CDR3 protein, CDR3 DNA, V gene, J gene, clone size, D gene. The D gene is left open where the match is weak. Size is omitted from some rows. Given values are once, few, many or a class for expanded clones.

CASSKLPGQGTRDTEAFF	TGTGCCAGCAGCAAGCTTCCGGGACAGGGGACAAGAGACACTGAAGCTTTCTTT	TRBV14	TRBJ1-1	.	TRBD1
CASTSPTGGLPNTEAFF	TGTGCCAGTACTTCCCCGACAGGGGGGCTTCCGAACACTGAAGCTTTCTTT	TRBV19	TRBJ1-1	.	TRBD1
CASSQGWPTTTEAFF	TGCGCCAGCAGCCAAGGGTGGCCGACTACCACTGAAGCTTTCTTT	TRBV4-3	TRBJ1-1	many	.
CASRTSGRAVNNEQFF	TGTGCCAGCAGGACTAGCGGGAGGGCCGTCAACAATGAGCAGTTCTTC	TRBV2	TRBJ2-1	.	TRBD2
CAISTSGGIYNEQFF	TGTGCCATCAGTACTAGCGGGGGGATATACAATGAGCAGTTCTTC	TRBV10-3	TRBJ2-1	.	TRBD2
CASSYDPGYGYTF	TGTGCCAGCAGTTACGACCCGGGGTATGGCTACACCTTC	TRBV6-5	TRBJ1-2	.	.
CASSPSDRAYGYTF	TGTGCCAGCAGTCCCTCCGACAGGGCCTATGGCTACACCTTC	TRBV27	TRBJ1-2	once	TRBD1
CASSQTGRNQETQYF	TGTGCCAGCAGCCAGACAGGCCGGAACCAAGAGACCCAGTACTTC	TRBV3-1/TRBV3-2	TRBJ2-5	.	.
CASSQVVETQYF	TGCGCCAGCAGCCAAGTAGTCGAGACCCAGTACTTC	TRBV4-1	TRBJ2-5	.	.
CASSTSGGSSYNEQFF	TGTGCCAGCAGCACCAGCGGGGGTTCATCCTACAATGAGCAGTTCTTC	TRBV9	TRBJ2-1	.	TRBD2
CASTNAGASEAFF	TGTGCCAGCACCAACGCAGGGGCTTCTGAAGCTTTCTTT	TRBV27	TRBJ1-1	.	.
CASSKQAAGNTIYF	TGTGCCAGCAGCAAACAGGCGGCGGGAAACACCATATATTTT	TRBV7-9	TRBJ1-3	.	.
CASSQQGNEQFF	TGTGCCAGCAGTCAACAGGGTAATGAGCAGTTCTTC	TRBV12-3/TRBV12-4	TRBJ2-1	.	.
CAWSGGYEQYF	TGTGCCTGGAGCGGGGGCTACGAGCAGTACTTC	TRBV30	TRBJ2-7	.	.
CASSPWTSGEGGTDTQYF	TGTGCCAGCAGCCCGTGGACTTCGGGGGAAGGAGGCACAGATACGCAGTATTTT	TRBV5-4	TRBJ2-3	.	.